The 25 T cell receptor beta chains below were found in one sample sequenced in a study of control samples from healthy donors and cancer patients. Using immunoSEQ multiplex PCR, the repertoire was profiled, and TCRdb retains in-frame clones only, with some absent. The sample lists about 170,000 clones; roughly 90% were seen once. The sequenced material came from blood. The receptors were gathered from a man aged 25 to 45 in good health.

CDR3 bases: TGTGCCAGCAGCCCTCGGACAGGGCGGTACAATGAGCAGTTCTTC. This gives the protein CASSPRTGRYNEQFF. The chain is built from TRBV7-8 and TRBJ2-1; 8 nucleotides line up with TRBD1. The CDR3 loop spans 15 amino acids. Germline V gives CDR1 SGHVS, CDR2 FQNEAQ. V lost 5 bases, J lost 4 bases, and 7 bases stayed unmatched.

The chain employs TRBV27 and TRBJ1-2, with 11 bases lining up with TRBD1. With 5 bases clipped from V and 1 base from J, the junction kept 3 bases outside the gene matches. CDR3 size: 15 residues. Germline loops: CDR1 MNHEY, CDR2 SMNVEV (reference sequence). The CDR3 reads CASSLGTGGNYGYTF. The DNA of the CDR3 is TGTGCCAGCAGTCTAGGGACAGGGGGTAACTATGGCTACACCTTC.

The V call is TRBV11-2, the J call TRBJ1-2; no definite D call. Germline-derived CDR1 and CDR2 are SGHAT and FQNNGV. CDR3 length: 14 residues. The germline V and J ends were trimmed by 5 bases and 3 bases, with 13 bases remaining between them. The CDR3 sequence: CASSIPSRDYGYTF. The CDR3 coding sequence is TGTGCCAGCAGCATCCCCTCCCGGGACTATGGCTACACCTTC. Variable domain in full (rest from reference TRBV11-2 and TRBJ1-2): EAGVAQSPRYKIIEKRQSVAFWCNPISGHATLYWYQQILGQGPKLLIQFQNNGVVDDSQLPKDRFSAERLKGVDSTLKIQPAKLEDSAVYLCASSIPSRDYGYTFGSGTRLTVV.

This chain joins TRBV5-1 and TRBJ1-1; possibly TRBD1 for D (5 bases). The CDR3 is made up of 14 amino acids. The V end lost 4 bases, the J end lost 1 base, and 11 bases lay between the germline ends. Germline V gene data show CDR1 as SGHRS and CDR2 as YFSETQ. For the CDR3, the DNA is TGCGCCAGCAGCATTTCGACAGCGAACACTGAAGCTTTCTTT. It encodes CASSISTANTEAFF.

The V call is TRBV5-1, the J call TRBJ2-5; 8 bases are a match to TRBD1. The junction had 5 bases not matched to a gene; V was cut back by 4 bases and J by 3 bases. Germline CDR1 and CDR2: SGHRS and YFSETQ. The CDR3 is 14 residues long. The CDR3 loop reads CASSVTGDKETQYF. DNA for the CDR3: TGCGCCAGCAGCGTGACAGGGGATAAAGAGACCCAGTACTTC.

Here the CDR3 reads CASSTGTGGAKTQYF. CDR3 coding DNA: TGTGCCAGTAGTACTGGGACAGGGGGCGCGAAGACCCAGTACTTC. The chain couples TRBV19 to TRBJ2-5, with 12 nucleotides matching TRBD1. CDR1 is LNHDA, CDR2 SQIVND, per germline (reference sequence). This CDR3 has 15 residues. The trim removed 4 bases at V and 6 bases at J, leaving 6 bases unmatched.

This chain links TRBV19 with TRBJ2-1; 13 nucleotides align to TRBD2. The CDR3 length is 19 residues. V was pared by 1 base and J by 0 bases, with 6 bases of the junction left unmatched. Germline CDR1 and CDR2: LNHDA and SQIVND (reference sequence). CDR3 DNA: TGTGCCAGTAGTATAGCTGGGACTAGCGGGGTTAGCTCCTACAATGAGCAGTTCTTC. This encodes CASSIAGTSGVSSYNEQFF.

The rearrangement links TRBV5-1 to TRBJ1-2; D is possibly TRBD1 (5 bases). This CDR3 contains 13 residues. The germline V gene encodes CDR1 SGHRS and CDR2 YFSETQ. V was pared by 8 bases and J by 4 bases, with 15 bases between. CDR3 nucleotide sequence: TGCGCCAGTATGCGAGGGGACGGCTATGGCTACACCTTC. Amino acids: CASMRGDGYGYTF.

The chain couples TRBV9 to TRBJ1-1, with D maybe TRBD1 (6 bases). The CDR3 runs to 13 residues. Trimming removed 2 bases from V and 3 bases from J, with 8 bases in between. Germline values: CDR1 SGDLS, CDR2 YYNGEE. CDR3 sequence: CASSVGGYTEAFF. CDR3 nucleotides: TGTGCCAGCAGCGTGGGGGGCTACACTGAAGCTTTCTTT.

This clone has a single count. This sequence joins TRBV3-1 (or the pseudogene TRBV3-2) and TRBJ1-1; D is unclear. The V end was cut by 7 bases, the J end by 1 base, with 16 bases between. The germline gives CDR1 LGHDT, CDR2 YNNKEL (reference sequence). The CDR3 length is 15 residues. In DNA form, the CDR3 reads TGTGCCAGCACCCCTGCCGGCAGCCAGAACACTGAAGCTTTCTTT. This gives the protein CASTPAGSQNTEAFF.

V and J are TRBV2 and TRBJ2-1; D is uncertain. Trimming pared 4 bases from V and 4 bases from J, leaving 5 bases between. CDR1 is SNHLY and CDR2 is FYNNEI in the germline V gene. The CDR3 is 12 amino acids. DNA of the CDR3: TGTGCCAGCAGTGTCAGTTACAATGAGCAGTTCTTC. Protein: CASSVSYNEQFF.

This sequence joins TRBV15 and TRBJ1-6; a possible D gene is TRBD1 (5 bases). The CDR3 has 16 amino acids. Germline V lookup: CDR1 LNHNV, CDR2 YYDKDF (reference sequence). Trimming took 1 base from V and 5 from J, leaving 12 bases between them. The CDR3 nucleotides are TGTGCCACCAGCAGAGGGCTTCAGGGTCATAATTCACCCCTCCACTTT. Translation: CATSRGLQGHNSPLHF.

The genes are TRBV14 and TRBJ2-1; perhaps D is TRBD1 or TRBD2 (6 bases each). V gave up 9 bases and J gave up 5 bases, with 17 bases separating them. This CDR3 contains 14 residues. The V gene's germline CDR1 is SGHDN and CDR2 FVKESK. In DNA, the CDR3 is TGTGCCAGTTTCGGGGGCCGACTAAACAATGAGCAGTTCTTC. Amino acids: CASFGGRLNNEQFF.

The V call is TRBV5-1, the J call TRBJ1-1; D remains ambiguous. The CDR3 sequence is 14 residues long. V dropped 0 bases and J dropped 0 bases, with 6 bases sitting between them. CDR1 is SGHRS and CDR2 is YFSETQ in the germline V gene. CDR3 sequence reads: CASSLAQLNTEAFF. The CDR3 DNA is TGCGCCAGCAGCTTGGCACAGCTGAACACTGAAGCTTTCTTT.

This clone was observed once. The chain employs TRBV6-5 and TRBJ2-3; 7 bases line up with TRBD2. This CDR3 is 13 amino acids long. The germline CDR1 and CDR2 sequences are MNHEY and SVGAGI. V gave up 8 bases and J gave up 3 bases; unmatched junction bases: 5. The CDR3, as DNA: TGTGCCAGCGGGGAGGGCCGAACAGATACGCAGTATTTT. It codes for CASGEGRTDTQYF.

The chain employs TRBV6-6 and TRBJ1-1; 7 bases are shared with TRBD1. The CDR3 spans 14 residues. Germline lookup yields CDR1 MNHNY and CDR2 SVGAGI (reference sequence). After removal of 5 bases from V and 5 bases from J, the junction contained 8 bases not matched to a gene. CDR3 nucleotides: TGTGCCAGCAGTCCTATAGGGGGCTCGACTGAAGCTTTCTTT. Translation: CASSPIGGSTEAFF.

The rearrangement uses TRBV28 and TRBJ2-1; 7 positions match TRBD2. The CDR3 has 14 residues. Germline V CDR1 and CDR2: MDHEN, SYDVKM. After removal of 3 bases from V and 15 bases from J, the junction contained 14 bases not matched to a gene. CDR3: CASSLGSGRAVPFF. CDR3 in DNA: TGTGCCAGCAGTTTGGGTAGCGGGCGGGCGGTTCCGTTCTTC.

V usage is TRBV18 and J usage is TRBJ2-1; 8 bases are shared with TRBD2. The CDR3 spans 17 residues. Germline V lookup: CDR1 KGHSH, CDR2 LQKENI. The ends lost 2 bases at V and 0 bases at J; junction bases unmatched: 6. DNA of the CDR3: TGTGCCAGCTCACCAACCAGCGGGGGTAGCTCCTACAATGAGCAGTTCTTC. Translating gives CASSPTSGGSSYNEQFF.

This clone was recorded once. Distinct nucleotide sequences in the sample also encode this CDR3. The chain couples TRBV5-4 to TRBJ1-2; tentatively, D is TRBD1 (5 bases). This CDR3 is built from 12 residues. Germline CDR1 reads SGHNT; CDR2 reads YYREEE (reference sequence). V was shortened by 2 bases and J by 4 bases, with 6 bases between the two germline ends. CDR3 nucleotides: TGTGCCAGCAGCTTAGACAGCTATGGCTACACCTTC. It encodes CASSLDSYGYTF.

A few counts support this clone. The chain uses TRBV3-1 (or the pseudogene TRBV3-2) and TRBJ2-2; D gene unclear. The V end lost 2 bases, the J end lost 3 bases, and 10 bases lay between the germline ends. The CDR3 contains 15 residues. Germline loops: CDR1 LGHDT, CDR2 YNNKEL (reference sequence). This CDR3 reads CASSQHRPDTGELFF. Written as DNA, the CDR3 is TGTGCCAGCAGCCAACACCGCCCCGACACCGGGGAGCTGTTTTTT.

The chain joins TRBV4-1 to TRBJ1-3, with D uncertain. V was pared by 4 bases and J by 4 bases, with 8 bases between. This CDR3 spans 13 amino acids. Looked up from germline, CDR1 is MGHRA and CDR2 is YSYEKL. In DNA, the CDR3 is TGCGCCAGCAGCCTCACCAGGGGAAACACCATATATTTT. Amino acid sequence: CASSLTRGNTIYF.

This clone was picked up one time. The rearrangement uses TRBV7-2 and TRBJ2-5; 7 nucleotides line up with TRBD2. Germline CDR1 reads SGHTA; CDR2 reads FQGNSA. V shed 7 bases and J 5 bases; nucleotides not matched to a gene: 4. The length of the CDR3 is 12 residues. The CDR3 sequence is CASKDGGETQYF. In DNA form, the CDR3 reads TGTGCCAGCAAAGACGGGGGGGAGACCCAGTACTTC.

Regarding this clone: A much larger clone lies a single base off, so this may be a read error. The CDR3 region is CASSGANTEAFF. In DNA, the CDR3 is TGTGCCAGCAGCGGGGCGAACACTGAAGCTTTCTTT. V usage is TRBV7-3 and J usage is TRBJ1-1; the D gene is possibly TRBD1 (5 bases). Germline V CDR1 and CDR2: SGHTA, FQGTGA. Trimming removed 5 bases at V and 1 base at J, with 5 bases between. The CDR3 totals 12 residues.

This clone showed up just once. Other DNA sequences of this sample code for an identical CDR3. The J gene is TRBJ2-5, the V gene TRBV7-8, with TRBD1 matching over 8 bases. Trimming at V came to 5 bases and at J to 5 bases, leaving 7 bases not matched to a gene. The CDR3 has 14 residues. From germline, CDR1 is SGHVS and CDR2 FQNEAQ. The CDR3 DNA follows: TGTGCCAGCAGCCGAGACAGGGGTAGGGAGACCCAGTACTTC. Protein sequence: CASSRDRGRETQYF. The whole variable domain, filled in from reference TRBV7-8 and TRBJ2-5, reads GAGVSQSPRYKVAKRGQDVALRCDPISGHVSLFWYQQALGQGPEFLTYFQNEAQLDKSGLPSDRFFAERPEGSVSTLKIQRTQQEDSAVYLCASSRDRGRETQYFGPGTRLLVL.

The chain couples TRBV18 to TRBJ1-2, with unresolved D. Trimming stripped 2 bases from V and 7 bases from J, with 14 bases between. The CDR3 runs 14 residues. Germline values: CDR1 KGHSH, CDR2 LQKENI. The CDR3 sequence is CASSPKEGGGGYTF. Written as DNA, the CDR3 is TGTGCCAGCTCACCAAAGGAGGGAGGCGGTGGCTACACCTTC. Full variable domain (missing parts from reference TRBV18 and TRBJ1-2): NAGVMQNPRHLVRRRGQEARLRCSPMKGHSHVYWYRQLPEEGLKFMVYLQKENIIDESGMPKERFSAEFPKEGPSILRIQQVVRGDSAAYFCASSPKEGGGGYTFGSGTRLTVV.